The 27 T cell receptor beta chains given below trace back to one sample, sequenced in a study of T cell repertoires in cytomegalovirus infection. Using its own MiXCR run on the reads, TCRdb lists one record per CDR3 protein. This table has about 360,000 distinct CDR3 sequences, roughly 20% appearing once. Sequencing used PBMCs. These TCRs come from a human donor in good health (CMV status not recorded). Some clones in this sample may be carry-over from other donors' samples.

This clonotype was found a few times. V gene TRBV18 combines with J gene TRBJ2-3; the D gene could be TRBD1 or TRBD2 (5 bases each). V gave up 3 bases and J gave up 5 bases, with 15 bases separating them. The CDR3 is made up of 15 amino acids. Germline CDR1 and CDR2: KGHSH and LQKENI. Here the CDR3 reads CASSPAGALGDTQYF. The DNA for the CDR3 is TGTGCCAGCTCACCCGCCGGGGCGTTGGGAGATACGCAGTATTTT.

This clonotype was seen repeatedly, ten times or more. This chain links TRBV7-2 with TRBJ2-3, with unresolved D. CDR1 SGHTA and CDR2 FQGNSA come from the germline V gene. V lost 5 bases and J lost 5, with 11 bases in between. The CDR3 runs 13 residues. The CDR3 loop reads CASSLRRLDTQYF. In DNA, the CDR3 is TGTGCCAGCAGCCTAAGACGGTTAGATACGCAGTATTTT.

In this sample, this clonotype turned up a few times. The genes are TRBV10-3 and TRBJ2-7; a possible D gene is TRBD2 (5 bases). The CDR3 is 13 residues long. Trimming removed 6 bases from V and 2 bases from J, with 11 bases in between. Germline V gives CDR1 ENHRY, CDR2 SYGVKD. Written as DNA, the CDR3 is TGTGCCATCAGGGACTCTGCGACCTACGAGCAGTACTTC. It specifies CAIRDSATYEQYF.

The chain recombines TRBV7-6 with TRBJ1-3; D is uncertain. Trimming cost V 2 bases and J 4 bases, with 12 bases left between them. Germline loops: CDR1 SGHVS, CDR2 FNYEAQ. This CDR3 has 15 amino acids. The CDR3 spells CASSLPIYSGNTIYF. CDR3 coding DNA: TGTGCCAGCAGCTTACCGATCTACTCGGGAAACACCATATATTTT.

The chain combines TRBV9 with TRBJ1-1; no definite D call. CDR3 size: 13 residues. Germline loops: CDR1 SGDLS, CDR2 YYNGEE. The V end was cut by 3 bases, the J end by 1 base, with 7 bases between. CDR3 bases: TGTGCCAGCAGCGCATTATGGAACACTGAAGCTTTCTTT. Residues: CASSALWNTEAFF.

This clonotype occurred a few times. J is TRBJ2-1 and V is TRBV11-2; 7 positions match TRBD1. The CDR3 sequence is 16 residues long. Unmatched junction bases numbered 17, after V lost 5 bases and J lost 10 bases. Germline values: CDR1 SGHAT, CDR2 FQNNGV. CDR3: CASSPNVGGSSWEQFF. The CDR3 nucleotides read TGTGCCAGCAGCCCCAATGTAGGGGGCTCCTCTTGGGAGCAGTTCTTC.

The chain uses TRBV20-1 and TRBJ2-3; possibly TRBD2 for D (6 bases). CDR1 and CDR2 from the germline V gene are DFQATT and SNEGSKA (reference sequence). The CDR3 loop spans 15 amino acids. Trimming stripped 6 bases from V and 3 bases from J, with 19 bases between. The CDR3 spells CSAEAVAVGTDTQYF. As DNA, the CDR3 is TGCAGTGCCGAGGCGGTAGCGGTGGGGACAGATACGCAGTATTTT.

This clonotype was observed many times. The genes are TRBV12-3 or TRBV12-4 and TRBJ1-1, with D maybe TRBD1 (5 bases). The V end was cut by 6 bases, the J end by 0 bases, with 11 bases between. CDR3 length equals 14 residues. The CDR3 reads CASSLGTLNTEAFF. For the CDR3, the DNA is TGTGCCAGCAGCCTGGGGACGTTGAACACTGAAGCTTTCTTT.

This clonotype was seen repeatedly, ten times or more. The CDR3 DNA sequence: TGTGCCAGCAACCGACAGAACTCTGGGGCCAACGTCCTGACTTTC. This sequence encodes CASNRQNSGANVLTF. V usage is TRBV7-2 and J usage is TRBJ2-6, with D possibly being TRBD1 (5 bases). Germline V gene sequence: CDR1 SGHTA, CDR2 FQGNSA. Trimming removed 7 bases from V and 0 bases from J, with 10 bases in between. This CDR3 comprises 15 residues.

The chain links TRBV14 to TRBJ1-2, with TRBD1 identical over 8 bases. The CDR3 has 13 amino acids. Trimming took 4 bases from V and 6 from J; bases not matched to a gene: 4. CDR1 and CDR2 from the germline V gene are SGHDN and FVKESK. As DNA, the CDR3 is TGTGCCAGCAGCCGCCAGGGACAGGATGGCTACACCTTC. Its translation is CASSRQGQDGYTF.

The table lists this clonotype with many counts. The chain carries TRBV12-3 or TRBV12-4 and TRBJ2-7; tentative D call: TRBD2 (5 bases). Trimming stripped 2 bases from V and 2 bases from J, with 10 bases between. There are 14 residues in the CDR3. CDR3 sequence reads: CASSLLATPYEQYF. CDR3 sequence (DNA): TGTGCCAGCAGTTTACTAGCTACCCCCTACGAGCAGTACTTC.

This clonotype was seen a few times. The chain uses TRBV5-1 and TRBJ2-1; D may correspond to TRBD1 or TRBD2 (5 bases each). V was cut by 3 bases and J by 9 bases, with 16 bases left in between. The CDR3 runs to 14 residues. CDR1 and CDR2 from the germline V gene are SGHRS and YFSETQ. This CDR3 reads CASSSPGYGGEQFF. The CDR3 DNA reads TGCGCCAGCAGCTCGCCCGGGTATGGGGGTGAGCAGTTCTTC.

The CDR3 DNA is TGTGCCAGCAGCTTTTTCCAAGAGACCCAGTACTTC. This gives the protein CASSFFQETQYF. The J gene is TRBJ2-5, the V gene TRBV7-2; D gene unclear. The CDR3 is 12 residues long. Germline CDR1 is SGHTA and CDR2 is FQGNSA. The V end lost 3 bases, the J end lost 1 base, and 3 bases lay between the germline ends.

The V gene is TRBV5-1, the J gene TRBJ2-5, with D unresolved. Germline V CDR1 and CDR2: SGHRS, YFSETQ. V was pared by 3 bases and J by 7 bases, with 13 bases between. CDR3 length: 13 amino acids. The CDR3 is CASSSLREGTQYF. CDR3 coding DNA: TGCGCCAGCAGCTCGCTACGCGAAGGGACCCAGTACTTC.

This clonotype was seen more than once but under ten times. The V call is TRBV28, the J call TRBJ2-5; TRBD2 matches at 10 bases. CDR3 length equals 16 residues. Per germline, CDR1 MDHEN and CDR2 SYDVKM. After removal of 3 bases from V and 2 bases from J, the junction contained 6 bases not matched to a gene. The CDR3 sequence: CASSFGSGGDQETQYF. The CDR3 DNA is TGTGCCAGCAGTTTTGGCAGCGGGGGGGATCAAGAGACCCAGTACTTC.

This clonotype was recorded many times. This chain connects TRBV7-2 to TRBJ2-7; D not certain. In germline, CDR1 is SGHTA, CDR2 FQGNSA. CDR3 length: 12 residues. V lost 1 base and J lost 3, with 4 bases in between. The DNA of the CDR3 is TGTGCCAGCAGCTTAGACCTCTACGAGCAGTACTTC. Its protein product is CASSLDLYEQYF.

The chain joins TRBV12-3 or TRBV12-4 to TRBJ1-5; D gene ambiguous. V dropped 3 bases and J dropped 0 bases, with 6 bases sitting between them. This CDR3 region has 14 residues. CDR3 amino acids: CASSFLDSNQPQHF. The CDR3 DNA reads TGTGCCAGCAGTTTTTTAGATAGCAATCAGCCCCAGCATTTT.

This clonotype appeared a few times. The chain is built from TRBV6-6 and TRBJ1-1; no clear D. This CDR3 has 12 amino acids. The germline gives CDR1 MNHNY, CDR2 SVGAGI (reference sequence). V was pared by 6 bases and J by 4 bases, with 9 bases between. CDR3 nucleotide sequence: TGTGCCAGCAGCTACGTTGGCACTGAAGCTTTCTTT. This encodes CASSYVGTEAFF.

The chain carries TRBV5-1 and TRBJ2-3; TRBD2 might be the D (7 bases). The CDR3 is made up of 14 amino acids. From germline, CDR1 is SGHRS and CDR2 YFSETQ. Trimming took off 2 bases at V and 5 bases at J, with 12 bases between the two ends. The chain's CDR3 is CASSFAGAGDTQYF. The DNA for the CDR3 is TGCGCCAGCAGCTTTGCGGGGGCAGGAGATACGCAGTATTTT.

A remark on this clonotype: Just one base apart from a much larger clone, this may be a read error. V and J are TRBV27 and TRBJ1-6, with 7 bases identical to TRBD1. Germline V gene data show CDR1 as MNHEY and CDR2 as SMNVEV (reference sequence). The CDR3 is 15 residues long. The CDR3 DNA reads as TGTGCCAACAGTGCCATCGGACAGGCAAATTCACCCCTCCACTTT. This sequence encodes CANSAIGQANSPLHF.

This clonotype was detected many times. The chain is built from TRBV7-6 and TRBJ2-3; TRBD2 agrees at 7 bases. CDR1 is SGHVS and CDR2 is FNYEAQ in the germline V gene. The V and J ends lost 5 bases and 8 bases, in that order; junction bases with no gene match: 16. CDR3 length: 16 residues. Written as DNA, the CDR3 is TGTGCCAGCAGCCCCCAGGCGGGAGCTAGGATCGGTACGCAGTATTTT. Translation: CASSPQAGARIGTQYF.

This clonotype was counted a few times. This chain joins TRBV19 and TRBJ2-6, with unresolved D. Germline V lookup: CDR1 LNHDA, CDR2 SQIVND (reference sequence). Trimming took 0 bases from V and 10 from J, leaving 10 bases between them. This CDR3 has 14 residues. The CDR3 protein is CASSIDIRVNVLTF. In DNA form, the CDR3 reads TGTGCCAGTAGTATAGATATTAGGGTAAACGTCCTGACTTTC.

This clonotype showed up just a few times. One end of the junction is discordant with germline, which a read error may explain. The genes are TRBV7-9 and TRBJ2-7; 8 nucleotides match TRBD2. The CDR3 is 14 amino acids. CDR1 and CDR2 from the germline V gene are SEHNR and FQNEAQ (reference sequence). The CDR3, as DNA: TGTGCCAGCAGCTCAACCGGGGGGGCGACTCCCTCAGTTTTC. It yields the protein CASSSTGGATPSVF.

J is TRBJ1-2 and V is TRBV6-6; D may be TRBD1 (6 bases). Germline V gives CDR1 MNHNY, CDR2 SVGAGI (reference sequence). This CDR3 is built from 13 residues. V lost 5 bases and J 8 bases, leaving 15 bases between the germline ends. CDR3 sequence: CASSPNREGGYTF. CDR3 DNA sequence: TGTGCCAGCAGTCCCAACAGGGAGGGAGGCTACACCTTC.

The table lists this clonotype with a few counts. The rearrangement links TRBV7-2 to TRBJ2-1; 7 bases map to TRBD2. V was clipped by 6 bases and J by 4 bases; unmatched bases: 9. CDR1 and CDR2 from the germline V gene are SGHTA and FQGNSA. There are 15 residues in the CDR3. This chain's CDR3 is CASRPKGLTYNEQFF. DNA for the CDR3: TGTGCCAGCAGACCCAAGGGACTAACATACAATGAGCAGTTCTTC.

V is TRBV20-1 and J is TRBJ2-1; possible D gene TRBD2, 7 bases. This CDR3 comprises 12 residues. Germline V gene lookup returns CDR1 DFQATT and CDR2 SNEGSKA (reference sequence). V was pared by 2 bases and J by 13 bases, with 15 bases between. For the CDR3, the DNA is TGCAGTGCTAGATCGAGGGGGGGCGGTCAGTTCTTC. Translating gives CSARSRGGGQFF.

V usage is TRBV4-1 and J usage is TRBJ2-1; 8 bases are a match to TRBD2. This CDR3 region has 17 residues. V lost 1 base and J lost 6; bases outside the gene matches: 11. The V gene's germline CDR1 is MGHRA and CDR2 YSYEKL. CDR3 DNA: TGCGCCAGCAGCCAAGCACGGGAGGGCCGCTTAATCAATGAGCAGTTCTTC. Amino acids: CASSQAREGRLINEQFF.